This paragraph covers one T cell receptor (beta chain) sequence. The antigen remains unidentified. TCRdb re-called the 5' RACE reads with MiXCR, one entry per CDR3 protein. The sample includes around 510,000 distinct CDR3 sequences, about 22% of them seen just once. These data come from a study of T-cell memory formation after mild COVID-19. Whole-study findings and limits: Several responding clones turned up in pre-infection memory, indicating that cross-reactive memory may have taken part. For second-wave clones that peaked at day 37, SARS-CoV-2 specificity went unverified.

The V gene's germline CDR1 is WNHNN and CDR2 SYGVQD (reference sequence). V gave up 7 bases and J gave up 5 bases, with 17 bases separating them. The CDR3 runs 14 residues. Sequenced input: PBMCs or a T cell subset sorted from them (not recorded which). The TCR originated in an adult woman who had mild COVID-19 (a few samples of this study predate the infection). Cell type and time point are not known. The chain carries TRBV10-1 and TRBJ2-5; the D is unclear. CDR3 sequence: CASTESSGRETQYF. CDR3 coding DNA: TGCGCCAGCACGGAATCCTCGGGCCGGGAGACCCAGTACTTC.